One and the same sample provided the 9 T cell receptor beta chains below, sequenced in a study of radiotherapy plus CTLA-4 blockade in lung cancer. Libraries were prepared by immunoSEQ multiplex PCR; TCRdb keeps only in-frame clonotypes and omits some of them. The table shows tens of thousands of clones, with around 87% occurring only once. The material was peripheral blood, obtained from a patient treated with radiotherapy plus ipilimumab. The source is a human donor with non-small cell lung cancer that progressed on radiotherapy plus ipilimumab.

The rearrangement links TRBV7-6 to TRBJ2-1; D is ambiguous. The V gene's germline CDR1 is SGHVS and CDR2 FNYEAQ. The CDR3 runs 13 residues. V lost 3 bases to trimming and J lost 7 bases, with 10 bases between them. DNA of the CDR3: TGTGCCAGCAGCTTCAGCTTCGGGAATGAGCAGTTCTTC. Protein product: CASSFSFGNEQFF.

The chain carries TRBV5-1 and TRBJ2-2; 8 bases are a match to TRBD2. The CDR3 length is 16 residues. J was trimmed by 4 bases and V by 4 bases; bases with no gene match: 9. Germline V gene sequence: CDR1 SGHRS, CDR2 YFSETQ. CDR3 region: CASSPTSGSGTGELFF. The CDR3 DNA reads TGCGCCAGCAGCCCCACAAGCGGGAGCGGCACCGGGGAGCTGTTTTTT.

The rearrangement links TRBV9 to TRBJ2-1, with D possibly matching TRBD2 (6 bases). Trimming took 0 bases from V and 4 from J, leaving 11 bases between them. The germline CDR1 and CDR2 sequences are SGDLS and YYNGEE. The CDR3 consists of 15 residues. CDR3 amino acids: CASSVAGGVYNEQFF. For the CDR3, the DNA is TGTGCCAGCAGCGTAGCTGGCGGGGTTTACAATGAGCAGTTCTTC.

CDR3 region: CASLKRGGREQYF. CDR3 in DNA: TGTGCCAGCCTCAAGCGAGGGGGGCGGGAGCAGTACTTC. V and J are TRBV7-2 and TRBJ2-7; D tentatively fits TRBD1 or TRBD2 (6 bases each). Trimming took off 8 bases at V and 7 bases at J, with 18 bases between the two ends. This CDR3 is built from 13 residues. In germline, CDR1 is SGHTA, CDR2 FQGNSA. The full variable domain, completed using reference TRBV7-2 and TRBJ2-7, is GAGVSQSPSNKVTEKGKDVELRCDPISGHTALYWYRQSLGQGLEFLIYFQGNSAPDKSGLPSDRFSAERTGGSVSTLTIQRTQQEDSAVYLCASLKRGGREQYFGPGTRLTVT.

V usage is TRBV5-4 and J usage is TRBJ1-2; D is unresolved. The germline CDR1 and CDR2 sequences are SGHNT and YYREEE (reference sequence). This CDR3 spans 12 amino acids. Trimming took 0 bases from V and 7 from J, leaving 7 bases between them. DNA for the CDR3: TGTGCCAGCAGCTTGGGGGGTTTTGGCTACACCTTC. Residues: CASSLGGFGYTF.

The chain uses TRBV7-6 and TRBJ1-1; D perhaps matches TRBD1 (5 bases). Germline values: CDR1 SGHVS, CDR2 FNYEAQ. The CDR3 totals 16 residues. V dropped 0 bases and J dropped 2 bases, with 13 bases sitting between them. For the CDR3, the DNA is TGTGCCAGCAGCTTAGCGCGGGCGGGGCCCAACACTGAAGCTTTCTTT. This codes for CASSLARAGPNTEAFF.

This clone was seen only a few times. The chain employs TRBV5-4 and TRBJ1-4; D is possibly TRBD1 (5 bases). The CDR3 extends over 13 amino acids. V was shortened by 1 base and J by 8 bases, with 9 bases between the two germline ends. Looked up from germline, CDR1 is SGHNT and CDR2 is YYREEE (reference sequence). CDR3 bases: TGTGCCAGCAGCTTGTGGGGGTTCGAAAAACTGTTTTTT. Its protein product is CASSLWGFEKLFF.

The rearrangement uses TRBV9 and TRBJ2-3; the D is unclear. Germline CDR1 SGDLS, CDR2 YYNGEE. The CDR3 runs 13 residues. V was pared by 0 bases and J by 2 bases, with 4 bases between. CDR3 region: CASSVVPTDTQYF. CDR3 coding DNA: TGTGCCAGCAGCGTAGTACCCACAGATACGCAGTATTTT. Supplemented by reference TRBV9 and TRBJ2-3, the full variable domain reads DSGVTQTPKHLITATGQRVTLRCSPRSGDLSVYWYQQSLDQGLQFLIQYYNGEERAKGNILERFSAQQFPDLHSELNLSSLELGDSALYFCASSVVPTDTQYFGPGTRLTVL.

This clone was found once. The chain combines TRBV6-5 with TRBJ1-3, with a possible D match to TRBD1 (5 bases). V was clipped by 6 bases and J by 1 base, with 10 bases between them. This CDR3 spans 14 amino acids. Germline V gene sequence: CDR1 MNHEY, CDR2 SVGAGI. The chain's CDR3 is CASRDGTSGNTIYF. CDR3 DNA sequence: TGTGCCAGCAGGGACGGGACTTCTGGAAACACCATATATTTT.